A single T cell receptor beta chain is shown here with its context. The antigen remains undetermined. This sample is drawn from a study of shared clonotypes between healthy human individuals. Assay used: immunoSEQ multiplex PCR; TCRdb lists only in-frame clones, some missing. Seen here are around 2.5 million clones, 93% observed once, and the top ten hold 0.36%. Notes on the study in general: Genetic and exposure-history diversity was limited by the few donors.

The CDR3 totals 17 residues. Germline V gene lookup returns CDR1 SGHAT and CDR2 FQNNGV. The V and J ends lost 2 bases and 0 bases respectively, with 13 bases between them. Donors were healthy HIV-negative adults without recent acute infections or vaccinations. The sample comprised naive CD4+ T cells from PBMCs. This sample's subset: CD45RA+ positively selected. This sequence joins TRBV11-2 and TRBJ2-2; a weak D match, TRBD2 (6 bases). The source of this sequence is a man between 18 and 35 years old in good health. Some clones in this sample may be carry-over from other donors' samples. DNA for the CDR3: TGTGCCAGCAGCTTAAGGCAGGGAGGTGCGAACACCGGGGAGCTGTTTTTT. This gives the protein CASSLRQGGANTGELFF.